Listed below are T cell receptor beta chains from one sample, sequenced in a study of cytomegalovirus exposure and HLA in healthy donors. Produced via immunoSEQ multiplex PCR; TCRdb's table is partial and in-frame only. The sample contains over 85,000 clones, more than 75% of which appear only once. What was sequenced was PBMCs. Receptor source: a man aged 35-49 years in good health and CMV-seronegative. Each CDR3 is given with its conserved first and last residue. The D gene is left open where the match is weak. Some rows mark clone size as missing; the rest say once, few, many or name a class of expanded clone.

j_call,v_call,d_call,clone_size,cdr3_nt,cdr3_aa
TRBJ2-5,TRBV5-1,NA,once,TGCGCCAGCAGCGGAACCCCAGCGGCGCAAGAGACCCAGTACTTC,CASSGTPAAQETQYF
TRBJ1-2,TRBV10-3,NA,NA,TGTGCCATCAGTGACGGACAGAACTATGGCTACACCTTC,CAISDGQNYGYTF
TRBJ1-5,TRBV19,NA,NA,TGTGCCAGTAGCGATCGGGGAAAGGGCAATCAGCCCCAGCATTTT,CASSDRGKGNQPQHF
TRBJ2-5,TRBV6-6,NA,NA,TGTGCCAGCATGGGCAGCGGGACAACGACCCAGTACTTC,CASMGSGTTTQYF
TRBJ2-7,TRBV10-3,TRBD2,NA,TGTGCCATCAGTGAGTCGATAGCGGGGGAATACGAGCAGTACTTC,CAISESIAGEYEQYF
TRBJ2-3,TRBV15,TRBD2,NA,TGTGCCACCAGTAGCGGGGTCACAGATACGCAGTATTTT,CATSSGVTDTQYF
TRBJ1-4,TRBV19,NA,NA,TGTGCCAGTAGTAGATCCACAGACAGTTCCAGGAGTGAAAAACTGTTTTTT,CASSRSTDSSRSEKLFF
TRBJ2-7,TRBV7-9,NA,NA,TGTGCCAGCACCTTCGGGACATCGACCGAGCAGTACTTC,CASTFGTSTEQYF
TRBJ2-5,TRBV7-7,TRBD1,few,TGTGCCAGCAGCTCTACAGGGGGCCAGGAGACCCAGTACTTC,CASSSTGGQETQYF
TRBJ2-7,TRBV6-5,TRBD2,NA,TGTGCCAGCAGACCTTTTCTAGCGGGGGGATTCGAGCAGTACTTC,CASRPFLAGGFEQYF
TRBJ1-2,TRBV30,NA,once,TGTGCCCTAGGGACAACGAACAAACCAGATGGCTACACCTTC,CALGTTNKPDGYTF
TRBJ1-1,TRBV5-1,TRBD1,NA,TGCGCCAGCAGCTATGGACAGGGGGTAAGGACTGAAGCTTTCTTT,CASSYGQGVRTEAFF
TRBJ2-3,TRBV5-1,NA,NA,TGCGCCAGCAGCCAGACCGCAGGGGCCACAGATACGCAGTATTTT,CASSQTAGATDTQYF
TRBJ1-1,TRBV28,NA,NA,TGTGCCAGCAGTTGGTCGGTGAACACTGAAGCTTTCTTT,CASSWSVNTEAFF
TRBJ1-2,TRBV28,TRBD1,NA,TGTGCCAGCAGTTTTCGGGACAGGGACAATGGCTACACCTTC,CASSFRDRDNGYTF
TRBJ1-6,TRBV5-1,NA,NA,TGCGCCAGCAGCTTGGGCGGTTATAATTCACCCCTCCACTTT,CASSLGGYNSPLHF
TRBJ1-2,TRBV11-2,TRBD1,once,TGTGCCAGCAGCTTAGAAACCGGACAGGGGGGCGGCTACACCTTC,CASSLETGQGGGYTF
TRBJ1-5,TRBV19,NA,NA,TGTGCCAGTAGTATAGAGTCCGGGAATCAGCCCCAGCATTTT,CASSIESGNQPQHF
TRBJ1-5,TRBV19,NA,once,TGTGCCAGTAGTATGCTGGGAGGTCAGCCCCAGCATTTT,CASSMLGGQPQHF
TRBJ2-1,TRBV7-2,TRBD2,NA,TGTGCCAGCAGCTTAGCGCGACTAGCTAGCTCCTACAATGAGCAGTTCTTC,CASSLARLASSYNEQFF
TRBJ2-1,TRBV2,TRBD1,NA,TGTGCCAGCAGTGTTGTAGGGGGCCTGATGAATGAGCAGTTCTTC,CASSVVGGLMNEQFF
TRBJ1-2,TRBV6-1,TRBD1,NA,TGTGCCAGCAGTGATGGGACAGGGGATGGCTACACCTTC,CASSDGTGDGYTF
TRBJ1-5,TRBV11-2,NA,NA,TGTGCCAGCAGCTCCGACAGTATTCAGCCCCAGCATTTT,CASSSDSIQPQHF
TRBJ1-1,TRBV5-4,NA,NA,TGTGCCAGCAGCTTGGAATCTGCCGGGACTGAAGCTTTCTTT,CASSLESAGTEAFF
TRBJ2-5,TRBV6-5,NA,NA,TGTGCCAGCAGTCGTCCAGCGTTCGGAGGGACCCAGTACTTC,CASSRPAFGGTQYF
TRBJ1-5,TRBV6-5,TRBD1,NA,TGTGCCAGCAGTCGACAGGGGCCCCTTACGCCCCAGCATTTT,CASSRQGPLTPQHF
TRBJ1-6,TRBV7-7,NA,NA,TGTGCCAGCAGCTTCAGAGGGAGCTCCTATAATTCACCCCTCCACTTT,CASSFRGSSYNSPLHF
TRBJ2-1,TRBV2,NA,NA,TGTGCCAGCAAGCGTGGAGGGCCGCGGGATGAGCAGTTCTTC,CASKRGGPRDEQFF